These T cell receptor beta chains were read from a single sample in a study of shared clonotypes between healthy human individuals. Only in-frame clones appear in the TCRdb table, and some are missing; sequencing was by immunoSEQ multiplex PCR. Altogether about 2 million clones are present, roughly 95% being singletons, with the ten largest covering roughly 0.13%. The specimen sequenced was naive CD4+ T cells sorted from blood. The source of these receptors is a man aged 18 to 29 in good health. CDR3s include the opening cysteine and the closing phenylalanine or tryptophan. D genes are given only for firm matches.

D gene	J gene	V gene	CDR3 protein
TRBD1	TRBJ1-1	TRBV28	CASIPRTGTGRGNTEAFF
.	TRBJ2-7	TRBV6-1	CASSESSPSVAYEQYF
.	TRBJ2-6	TRBV9	CASSVGRNSGANVLTF
.	TRBJ2-3	TRBV2	CASSQDSYTQYF
.	TRBJ2-1	TRBV7-9	CASSPSRTPFF
.	TRBJ1-1	TRBV28	CASSLLGTEAFF
.	TRBJ2-7	TRBV7-2	CASSTRREQYF
TRBD2	TRBJ2-1	TRBV4-3	CASSQGLAVYNEQFF
TRBD2	TRBJ2-7	TRBV28	CASRGLAPAYEQYF
TRBD2	TRBJ2-7	TRBV30	CAWSSRGNSYEQYF
.	TRBJ1-4	TRBV29-1	CSVDSAEKLFF
.	TRBJ1-5	TRBV19	CASSGGGQPQHF
.	TRBJ1-2	TRBV28	CASSLTQDNYGYTF
.	TRBJ2-2	TRBV27	CASRTTPAGTGELFF
TRBD2	TRBJ2-2	TRBV5-1	CASSLVPGGPRGELFF
TRBD1	TRBJ2-2	TRBV6-5	CASSPDRGTGELFF
.	TRBJ1-5	TRBV5-6	CASSSLTGTKNQPQHF
TRBD2	TRBJ2-1	TRBV5-1	CASSSGTSGYNEQFF
TRBD1	TRBJ1-5	TRBV5-6	CASSLAGTGVQPQHF
.	TRBJ2-3	TRBV6-1	CASSEIADTQYF
.	TRBJ2-5	TRBV6-1	CASKDRDGRKETQYF
.	TRBJ2-7	TRBV4-1	CASSSSRPYEQYF